This passage covers 18 T cell receptor beta chains from one sample sequenced in a study of cytomegalovirus exposure and HLA in healthy donors. The PCR was carried out with 60 Vbeta primers and 13 Jbeta primers. This table comes from immunoSEQ multiplex PCR, and its TCRdb copy is limited to in-frame clones, with some not included. Here the sample spans 180,000 or so clones, about three quarters being singletons. The specimen sequenced was PBMCs. Every receptor here comes from a female donor in good health and CMV-seronegative.

V gene TRBV29-1 combines with J gene TRBJ2-7; 9 positions match TRBD1. The germline V gene has CDR1 SQVTM and CDR2 ANQGSEA. The junction had 9 bases not matched to a gene; V was cut back by 7 bases and J by 5 bases. The length of the CDR3 is 13 residues. The CDR3 DNA reads as TGCAGCGCCCAACAGGGGGCGGTCGACGAGCAGTACTTC. This encodes CSAQQGAVDEQYF.

The V call is TRBV5-4, the J call TRBJ2-1; possibly TRBD2 for D (6 bases). V was shortened by 2 bases and J by 7 bases, with 13 bases between the two germline ends. This CDR3 contains 14 residues. Germline CDR1 reads SGHNT; CDR2 reads YYREEE (reference sequence). This CDR3 is CASSFRREKNEQFF. CDR3 DNA sequence: TGTGCCAGCAGCTTTCGACGGGAGAAGAATGAGCAGTTCTTC.

V gene TRBV19 combines with J gene TRBJ1-2; no definite D call. In germline, CDR1 is LNHDA, CDR2 SQIVND (reference sequence). V was shortened by 3 bases and J by 4 bases, with 12 bases between the two germline ends. The CDR3 has 14 residues. The CDR3, as DNA: TGTGCCAGTAGTATTTTGGGCCGCTCCTATGGCTACACCTTC. It translates to CASSILGRSYGYTF.

This chain connects TRBV7-2 to TRBJ1-2, with a possible D match to TRBD1 (5 bases). Trimming cost V 2 bases and J 6 bases, with 19 bases left between them. Looked up from germline, CDR1 is SGHTA and CDR2 is FQGNSA. The CDR3 extends over 16 amino acids. CDR3 sequence: CASSLNQGVLSNGYTF. The CDR3, as DNA: TGTGCCAGCAGCTTAAATCAGGGTGTTCTTTCGAATGGCTACACCTTC.

This chain links TRBV19 with TRBJ2-7; 8 bases match TRBD2. Per germline, CDR1 LNHDA and CDR2 SQIVND (reference sequence). CDR3 length: 14 residues. J lost 0 bases, V lost 6 bases, and 4 bases had no gene match. The CDR3 region has the DNA TGTGCCAGTAGATCCGGGGGGGCCTCCTACGAGCAGTACTTC. The encoded protein is CASRSGGASYEQYF. The whole variable domain, filled in from reference TRBV19 and TRBJ2-7, reads DGGITQSPKYLFRKEGQNVTLSCEQNLNHDAMYWYRQDPGQGLRLIYYSQIVNDFQKGDIAEGYSVSREKKESFPLTVTSAQKNPTAFYLCASRSGGASYEQYFGPGTRLTVT.

This chain joins TRBV9 and TRBJ2-1; 12 nucleotides agree with TRBD2. The CDR3 contains 18 residues. The V and J ends lost 0 bases and 5 bases, in that order; junction bases with no gene match: 9. The germline V gene encodes CDR1 SGDLS and CDR2 YYNGEE. CDR3 residues: CASSVEGTSGFFHNEQFF. The CDR3 DNA reads as TGTGCCAGCAGCGTAGAGGGGACTAGCGGGTTTTTCCACAATGAGCAGTTCTTC.

This clone was picked up one time. The chain links TRBV7-9 to TRBJ2-3; possibly TRBD2 for D (6 bases). The CDR3 consists of 15 residues. Trimming took 0 bases from V and 3 from J, leaving 10 bases between them. CDR1 is SEHNR, CDR2 FQNEAQ, per germline (reference sequence). This chain's CDR3 is CASSLATGRTDTQYF. The CDR3 region has the DNA TGTGCCAGCAGCTTAGCAACGGGGAGGACAGATACGCAGTATTTT.

The rearrangement links TRBV7-6 to TRBJ2-2; 8 bases match TRBD2. V dropped 0 bases and J dropped 5; count of bases not matched to a gene: 5. CDR1 and CDR2 from the germline V gene are SGHVS and FNYEAQ. The length of the CDR3 is 16 residues. The CDR3 DNA is TGTGCCAGCAGCTTAGCGGCGGGGGGTCTAACCGGGGAGCTGTTTTTT. This sequence encodes CASSLAAGGLTGELFF.

V is TRBV2 and J is TRBJ1-4; D gene uncertain. The CDR3 has 14 amino acids. The germline gives CDR1 SNHLY, CDR2 FYNNEI. Trimming stripped 6 bases from V and 0 bases from J, with 8 bases between. CDR3 loop: CASSVFATNEKLFF. The DNA of the CDR3 is TGTGCCAGCAGCGTGTTTGCAACTAATGAAAAACTGTTTTTT.

This clone was seen a few times. V is TRBV25-1 and J is TRBJ2-1, with unresolved D. CDR3 length equals 16 residues. CDR1 is MGHDK, CDR2 SYGVNS, per germline. V gave up 7 bases and J gave up 2 bases, with 18 bases separating them. The CDR3 DNA reads as TGTGCCAGCACCTCATTGTCGTTCCCTACCTACAATGAGCAGTTCTTC. It yields the protein CASTSLSFPTYNEQFF.

This clone was detected a few times. The chain joins TRBV19 to TRBJ2-7; D uncertain. The CDR3 length is 13 residues. V was trimmed by 2 bases and J by 4 bases, leaving 9 bases between them. CDR1 is LNHDA, CDR2 SQIVND, per germline (reference sequence). For the CDR3, the DNA is TGTGCCAGTAGTATAAACGTCGGGTACGAGCAGTACTTC. Translation gives CASSINVGYEQYF.

The J gene is TRBJ1-2, the V gene TRBV6-5, with D perhaps TRBD1 (6 bases). Germline V lookup: CDR1 MNHEY, CDR2 SVGAGI. This CDR3 is 15 amino acids long. V dropped 6 bases and J dropped 7 bases, with 21 bases sitting between them. The CDR3 here is CASRAGGRGYGGYTF. CDR3 bases: TGTGCCAGCAGGGCGGGGGGCAGGGGTTATGGTGGCTACACCTTC.

The genes are TRBV7-9 and TRBJ1-3; 7 nucleotides agree with TRBD1. Trimming at V came to 5 bases and at J to 1 base, leaving 5 bases not matched to a gene. Per germline, CDR1 SEHNR and CDR2 FQNEAQ (reference sequence). The CDR3 contains 15 residues. The CDR3: CASSPGQASGNTIYF. The CDR3 DNA is TGTGCCAGCAGCCCAGGACAGGCTTCTGGAAACACCATATATTTT.

This chain links TRBV4-2 with TRBJ2-1; 11 bases fit TRBD2. CDR3 length: 16 amino acids. Germline V gives CDR1 LGHNA, CDR2 YNFKEQ. J lost 4 bases, V lost 3 bases, and 5 bases had no gene match. The CDR3 reads CASSHELAGEYNEQFF. CDR3 DNA: TGTGCCAGCAGCCATGAACTAGCGGGGGAATACAATGAGCAGTTCTTC.

The V and J genes are TRBV5-8 and TRBJ1-3, with D possibly matching TRBD1 (5 bases). The CDR3 totals 16 residues. Trimming removed 3 bases from V and 0 bases from J, with 13 bases in between. CDR1 is SGHTS, CDR2 YDEGEE, per germline. CDR3 coding DNA: TGTGCCAGCAGCTCATCGACAGTGATCTCTGGAAACACCATATATTTT. This translates into CASSSSTVISGNTIYF.

The chain has TRBV7-3 and TRBJ2-3; a possible D gene is TRBD2 (5 bases). The CDR3 covers 15 residues. The V gene lost 4 bases and the J gene lost 2 bases, with 13 bases spanning the gap. Germline lookup yields CDR1 SGHTA and CDR2 FQGTGA. The CDR3 loop reads CASSSGLSFTDTQYF. Written as DNA, the CDR3 is TGTGCCAGCAGCTCCGGACTCTCCTTCACAGATACGCAGTATTTT.

The chain uses TRBV10-3 and TRBJ2-1, with 10 bases that match TRBD2. After removal of 8 bases from V and 6 bases from J, the junction contained 4 bases not matched to a gene. This CDR3 has 13 amino acids. Germline V gives CDR1 ENHRY, CDR2 SYGVKD. CDR3 sequence reads: CAIGLAGANEQFF. The DNA of the CDR3 is TGTGCCATCGGGCTAGCGGGAGCCAATGAGCAGTTCTTC.

The V and J genes are TRBV6-1 and TRBJ2-5, with TRBD1 matching 10 bases. This CDR3 is 15 amino acids long. CDR1 MNHNS and CDR2 SASEGT come from the germline V gene. Trimming at V came to 4 bases and at J to 5 bases, leaving 7 bases not matched to a gene. The CDR3 sequence is CASSVLGQGKETQYF. The CDR3 DNA reads as TGTGCCAGCAGTGTTTTGGGACAGGGGAAGGAGACCCAGTACTTC.